This T cell receptor (beta chain) was retrieved from a study of shared clonotypes between healthy human individuals. CD45RO negativity and positive selection for CCR7 defined naive CD8 cells, a population that excluded terminally differentiated effector memory CD45RA+ cells. TCRdb's table, derived via immunoSEQ multiplex PCR, lists solely in-frame clones and lacks some. The data show hundreds of thousands of clones, roughly 96% seen once. V was clipped by 2 bases and J by 3 bases; unmatched bases: 3. The CDR3 consists of 14 residues. Germline V gene lookup returns CDR1 MNHEY and CDR2 SVGAGI. This clonotype originated in a woman between 25 and 40 years old in good health. The gene calls are TRBV6-5 and TRBJ1-2, with 7 bases matching TRBD1. The source material was naive CD8+ T cells sorted from blood. CDR3 amino acids: CASSYRQGHYGYTF. The CDR3 nucleotides read TGTGCCAGCAGTTACCGACAGGGCCACTATGGCTACACCTTC.